A selection of T cell receptor beta chains follows, all from one sample in a study of beta chain features in type 1 diabetes. This table comes from immunoSEQ multiplex PCR, and its TCRdb copy is limited to in-frame clones, with some not included. The sample holds 640,000 or so clones; roughly 13% are singletons and the top ten take approximately 0.022%. Sequencing was performed on naive CD4+ T cells from blood. The receptors were gathered from a man between 18 and 35 years old with type 1 diabetes. Each CDR3 is given with its conserved first and last residue. D genes are given only for firm matches. Rows may omit the clone size; those that give it use once, few, many or a size class.

D gene	J gene	clone size	V gene	CDR3 DNA	CDR3 protein
TRBD1	TRBJ2-2	.	TRBV7-9	TGTGCCAGCAGCGAGCAGGGGGCTGGCGGGGAGCTGTTTTTT	CASSEQGAGGELFF
.	TRBJ1-1	few	TRBV10-3	TGTGCCATCAGTGAGTCTCCGGTGGCGAACACTGAAGCTTTCTTT	CAISESPVANTEAFF
.	TRBJ2-1	.	TRBV6-5	TGTGCCAGCAGTTACTTGGGGGTATACAATGAGCAGTTCTTC	CASSYLGVYNEQFF
.	TRBJ1-6	few	TRBV28	TGTGCCAGCAGTTCCGGGACTGGCCACGGGTCCCTCCACTTT	CASSSGTGHGSLHF
.	TRBJ1-5	few	TRBV9	TGTGCCAGCAGCGGCCAGGGCCGAAGCAATCAGCCCCAGCATTTT	CASSGQGRSNQPQHF
.	TRBJ1-1	few	TRBV12-5	TGTGCTAGTGGTTTGGTACTTGGGGAAGGTGTCACTGAAGCTTTCTTT	CASGLVLGEGVTEAFF
.	TRBJ2-5	few	TRBV5-1	TGCGCCAGCTCCGGGGGCCAAGAGACCCAGTACTTC	CASSGGQETQYF
.	TRBJ1-2	few	TRBV18	TGTGCCAGCTCAGTCCACCCGTGGACAGACTATGGCTACACCTTC	CASSVHPWTDYGYTF
TRBD1	TRBJ2-1	.	TRBV28	TGTGCCAGCAGTCCCCACGGGGACAGGGGTGAGCAGTTCTTC	CASSPHGDRGEQFF
.	TRBJ1-5	few	TRBV29-1	TGCAGCGTTGTGGTAGGGGCGGGGAGCAATCAGCCCCAGCATTTT	CSVVVGAGSNQPQHF
TRBD1	TRBJ1-1	.	TRBV5-1	TGCGCCAGCAGCATCGGGACAGCGAACACTGAAGCTTTCTTT	CASSIGTANTEAFF
TRBD1	TRBJ1-6	.	TRBV27	TGTGCCAGCAGTTACTCCCGGGGACAGGGGAATTCACCCCTCCACTTT	CASSYSRGQGNSPLHF
.	TRBJ1-1	.	TRBV30	TGTGCCTGGAGTGCAGGGTTTACTGAAGCTTTCTTT	CAWSAGFTEAFF
.	TRBJ1-4	few	TRBV29-1	TGCAGCGGCGGTAATGAAAAACTGTTTTTT	CSGGNEKLFF
TRBD1	TRBJ1-1	.	TRBV30	TGTGCCTGGAGTGGTATGACAGGGTGGTTGGACACTGAAGCTTTCTTT	CAWSGMTGWLDTEAFF
.	TRBJ1-4	few	TRBV5-4	TGTGCCAGCAGCTTGGGACTGGCAGAGAATGAAAAACTGTTTTTT	CASSLGLAENEKLFF
TRBD1	TRBJ1-2	.	TRBV19	TGTGCCAGTAGTGCCGTCCAGGGGGCAAGAGACTACACCTTC	CASSAVQGARDYTF
.	TRBJ2-5	.	TRBV2	TGTGCCAGCAGCCCGACTTCTCCGGGGGAGGTGACCCAGTACTTC	CASSPTSPGEVTQYF
TRBD1	TRBJ1-6	.	TRBV18	TGTGCCAGCTCAAGGGACAGGGGGCTCTCACCCCTCCACTTT	CASSRDRGLSPLHF
.	TRBJ1-1	.	TRBV30	TGTGCCTGGACCCTGGGAGGGAACACTGAAGCTTTCTTT	CAWTLGGNTEAFF
.	TRBJ2-5	.	TRBV19	TGTGCCAGTACCGGAGGAAAAGAGACCCAGTACTTC	CASTGGKETQYF
.	TRBJ1-2	.	TRBV11-3	TGTGCCAGCAGCGAGAACAGCTATGGCTACACCTTC	CASSENSYGYTF
TRBD1	TRBJ1-4	.	TRBV5-4	TGTGCCAGCAGCTTGGGGGACAGGGGGGCTAATGAAAAACTGTTTTTT	CASSLGDRGANEKLFF
.	TRBJ1-5	.	TRBV7-9	TGTGCCAGCAGCCTCCGGGCCCCCGGGCCCCAGCATTTT	CASSLRAPGPQHF
TRBD1	TRBJ1-1	few	TRBV28	TGTGCCAGCAGTTCTCCAGGGGGCCCGAACACTGAAGCTTTCTTT	CASSSPGGPNTEAFF
TRBD1	TRBJ2-7	.	TRBV4-1	TGCGCCAGCAGCCAACGGGACAGTGCCTACGAGCAGTACTTC	CASSQRDSAYEQYF
TRBD1	TRBJ2-5	few	TRBV6-1	TGTGCCGGGAGGGACAGGGAGAAAGAGACCCAGTACTTC	CAGRDREKETQYF
TRBD2	TRBJ2-5	.	TRBV5-1	TGCGCCAGCGCGGGGGAAGAGACCCAGTACTTC	CASAGEETQYF
.	TRBJ2-5	.	TRBV7-9	TGTGCCAGCAGCTTAGGATCTGGGGCCCAGTACTTC	CASSLGSGAQYF
.	TRBJ2-3	few	TRBV4-1	TGCGCCAGCAGCCGATTACCCGGAGGGACGCAGTATTTT	CASSRLPGGTQYF
.	TRBJ2-3	few	TRBV20-1	TGCAGTGCTTGGGGCGGGGATACGCAGTATTTT	CSAWGGDTQYF
.	TRBJ1-1	.	TRBV2	TGTGCCAGCACCGGGACCGACGGACGGGATGGCACTGAAGCTTTCTTT	CASTGTDGRDGTEAFF
.	TRBJ2-7	.	TRBV6-5	TGTGCCAGCAGTTACAGTTCCTACGAGCAGTACTTC	CASSYSSYEQYF
.	TRBJ1-1	.	TRBV18	TGTGCCAGCTCCCCTGGTCAGGACACTGAAGCTTTCTTT	CASSPGQDTEAFF
.	TRBJ2-1	.	TRBV5-4	TGTGCCAGCAGCACCGCCCTTTACAATGAGCAGTTCTTC	CASSTALYNEQFF
.	TRBJ1-2	.	TRBV29-1	TGCAGGGACATAGGCGGGGACACGGGGCGGTATGGCTACACCTTC	CRDIGGDTGRYGYTF
.	TRBJ1-2	few	TRBV7-2	TGTGCCAGCAGCCGATCTAAAGGGGTATATGGCTACACCTTC	CASSRSKGVYGYTF
.	TRBJ1-2	.	TRBV18	TGTGCCAGCTCACCAGGGGACTCCCCAATCTGGGGCTACACCTTC	CASSPGDSPIWGYTF
.	TRBJ1-4	.	TRBV30	TGTGCCTGGAGTGCTTCTCTGGGTGAAAAACTGTTTTTT	CAWSASLGEKLFF
.	TRBJ1-2	few	TRBV6-5	TGTGCCAGCAGTTCCCCCTCGACGGGGAACTTCTATGGCTACACCTTC	CASSSPSTGNFYGYTF
.	TRBJ2-5	few	TRBV7-9	TGTGCCAGCAGCTCAGCGCTGGCAGAAGAGACCCAGTACTTC	CASSSALAEETQYF
.	TRBJ2-3	.	TRBV2	TGTGCCAGCAGTGGGACAGCTACACCTAGCACAGATACGCAGTATTTT	CASSGTATPSTDTQYF
TRBD1	TRBJ2-3	.	TRBV7-9	TGTGCCAGCAGCTATGGGACAGGTGGAGATACGCAGTATTTT	CASSYGTGGDTQYF
.	TRBJ2-2	few	TRBV19	TGTGCCAGTAGGAGATCAAGAGGCACCGGGGAGCTGTTTTTT	CASRRSRGTGELFF
.	TRBJ1-5	few	TRBV5-1	TGCGCCAGCAGCTTGGGGTTAAGCAATCAGCCCCAGCATTTT	CASSLGLSNQPQHF